Sequencing of this T cell receptor (beta chain) was carried out in a study of shared clonotypes between healthy human individuals (dated by TCRdb to 2020 to 2021). For context, the study as a whole: Three men and a couple of women, aged 18 to 49 years, made up the cohort. Between about 0.8 and 9 billion PBMCs per donor were obtained by leukapheresis. To estimate repertoire size and how much clonotype sharing occurs between individuals, the study deeply sequenced the blood TCR repertoires of five healthy adults. Different laboratories and diverse techniques were used to prepare libraries and sequence TCR repertoires, to increase sequencing depth and limit assay-specific biases. For each donor, CD4 naive and CD4 memory were each given three plates, CD8 naive was given two plates, and CD8 memory was given one plate. The paper as a whole reports these results and caveats: Naive subsets generally had larger estimated clonotype richness than memory subsets did. Compared with non-shared clonotypes, clonotypes shared by all four sorted-subset donors had higher generation probabilities. Sharing across a handful of donors was observed for about 4.8% of naive CD4, 3.5% of naive CD8, over 2% of memory CD4, and 0.4% of memory CD8 clonotypes. Because the study included a small number of donors, the genetic and exposure-history diversity represented was limited. Rarefaction of sorted-subset datasets indicated incomplete sequencing despite the large sequencing depth. Based on pairwise subsampling, the degree of clonotype sharing among donors was expected to be affected by sequencing depth. Only blood was sampled, and tissue TCR repertoires likely differ from those in blood.

TCR CDR3 regions were amplified from genomic DNA by multiplex PCR using the deep immunoSEQ assay. Genomic DNA extracted from each cell subset was distributed evenly over all wells of several immunoSEQ 96-well plates, and each plate served as one replicate. For sorted subsets, around 0.2 ug genomic DNA, equal to 25,000 to 35,000 T cell genomes, was loaded into each replicate PCR. Purified libraries were measured with a Qubit 3.0 fluorometer, size-checked on a Bioanalyzer 2100, and measured again with the KAPA Library Quantification kit. Every immunoSEQ 96-well plate was sequenced on a separate single-read 150-cycle Illumina NextSeq 550 flow cell. The paper's processing steps were these. The immunoSEQ output contained only junctional sequences without quality scores, so filtering could not match that applied to full-length reads. To assign V/J genes and CDR3, sequences were annotated against IMGT germline references using PyIR, a Python wrapper for IgBLAST v1.9. Reads were removed for weak V/J assignments (E-value above 1e-6), missing CDR3, stop codons, out-of-frame junctions, or ambiguous translated residues. A V3J clonotype was defined by an identical inferred V gene, J gene, and CDR3 amino acid sequence. The percentage overlap between two repertoires was calculated by dividing the number of shared unique clonotypes by the size of the smaller repertoire. Three approaches were used to assess repertoire richness: RTK rarefaction, the Chao1 estimator, and Recon v2.1 estimates of unobserved clonotypes. Generation probabilities for all TCRbeta clonotypes obtained by the gDNA method from a handful of donors were computed using OLGA. TCRdb obtained this table from immuneACCESS and retained in-frame rearrangements with V and J assigned. These tables miss some clones; where compared with another copy, unresolved V genes account for less than half of the shortfall, and the remainder is unexplained. V and J calls and clone size are given by that table; D and trimming were obtained from the DNA. The sample has some 120,000 clones on record, around 68% of them singletons. The ten largest clones capture over 20% of the sample.

From its cysteine to its phenylalanine, the CDR3 spans 16 amino acids. Just the 48-base CDR3 DNA is kept, in frame starting at base 1. From V the trimming removes 3 bases and from J it removes 5 bases, while the gene matches leave 10 bases of the junction unaccounted for. CDR1 and CDR2 are drawn from the germline V gene (reference sequence): LNHDA, SQIVND. As to this clone: Its antigen remains unidentified. Qualities for individual bases were not recorded, and no much larger clone is one base off.

Healthy HIV-negative adults with no recently reported acute infections or vaccinations were included as donors. Every donor was a Caucasian adult living in Nashville, Tennessee, USA. The CD8 memory samples were a combination of magnetically selected CD45RO+ cells and CCR7-negative CD45RA+ effector memory (TemRA) cells. After blood collection by leukapheresis, PBMCs were isolated using Ficoll-Histopaque density gradient centrifugation and then cryopreserved in the vapor phase of liquid nitrogen. Analytical flow cytometry was used to check the purity and quantity of each magnetically sorted T cell population. Genomic DNA was isolated from every sorted fraction and measured by UV absorbance on a Nanodrop 2000c.

The rearranged segments are TRBV19 and TRBJ2-7, and 10 bases in between align with TRBD2. The sequence derives from a woman younger than 45 in good health. The sequencing input was memory CD8+ T cells sorted from blood. Explained via the paper, the cell subset or site label denotes: CD45RO+ cells pooled with CCR7-negative TemRA cells. The sequence in DNA is TGTGCCAGTAGTATCCTCGGGCTAGCGGGAGCCCACGAGCAGTACTTC. Translated, this gives CASSILGLAGAHEQYF.